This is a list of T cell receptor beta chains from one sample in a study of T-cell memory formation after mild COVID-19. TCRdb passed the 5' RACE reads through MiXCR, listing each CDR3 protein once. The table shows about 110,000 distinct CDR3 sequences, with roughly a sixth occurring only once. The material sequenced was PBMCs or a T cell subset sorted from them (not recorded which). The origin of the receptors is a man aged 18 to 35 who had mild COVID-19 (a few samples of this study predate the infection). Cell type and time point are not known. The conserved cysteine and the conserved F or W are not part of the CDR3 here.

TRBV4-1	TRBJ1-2	ASSQKWGDGYT
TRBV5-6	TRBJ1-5	ASSLAGTGVWQPQH
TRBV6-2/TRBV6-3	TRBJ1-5	ASSWTGDQPQH
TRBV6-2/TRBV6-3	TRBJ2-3	ASSYEGRHSDTQY
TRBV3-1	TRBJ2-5	ASSQSFGTPS
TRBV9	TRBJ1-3	ASSVEGGFAGNTIY
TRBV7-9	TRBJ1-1	ASSLAAGPTEAF
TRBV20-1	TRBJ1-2	SARATLTAYERGYT
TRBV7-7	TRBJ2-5	ASSLERGETQY
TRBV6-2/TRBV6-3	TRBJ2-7	ASSYQQGYEQY
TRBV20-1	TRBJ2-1	SASRTPRDEQF
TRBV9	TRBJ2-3	ASSVMGGGTDTQY
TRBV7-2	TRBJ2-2	ASSRFRGGNTGELF
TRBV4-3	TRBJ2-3	ASSQGTGFGTDTQY
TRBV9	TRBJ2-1	ASSVDYYNEQF
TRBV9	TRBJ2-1	ASGRGYEQF
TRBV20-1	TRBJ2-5	SVPPAGQGVKMTQY
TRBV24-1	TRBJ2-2	ATSDPSDGAGELF
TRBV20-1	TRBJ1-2	SARRQGYGYT
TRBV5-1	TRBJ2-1	ASRHSGGDYNEQF
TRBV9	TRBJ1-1	ASSVAWETEAF
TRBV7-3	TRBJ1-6	ASSALQGSPLH
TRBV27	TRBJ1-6	ASSPVLPRNSPLH
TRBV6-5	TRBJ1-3	ASSYRDGNTIY
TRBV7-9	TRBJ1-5	ASTLNSNQPQH
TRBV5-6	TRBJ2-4	ASSHGDVGY
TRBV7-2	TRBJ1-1	ASSPELGTMRAF
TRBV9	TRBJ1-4	ASSAPARGHEKLF
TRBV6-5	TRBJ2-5	ASSYSGVAGGGETQY
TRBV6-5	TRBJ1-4	ASSYGGPPNEKLF
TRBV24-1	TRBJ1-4	ATSDCDRATNEKLF
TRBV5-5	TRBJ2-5	ASSLGQVEETQY
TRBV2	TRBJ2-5	ASSQGRTQETQY
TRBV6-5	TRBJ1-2	ASRGTNYGYT
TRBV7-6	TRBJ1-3	ASSLDRPFSGNTIY
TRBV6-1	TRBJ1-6	ASSEAGDPTPLH
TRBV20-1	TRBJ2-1	SARVPGIQTYNEQF
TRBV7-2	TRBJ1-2	ASSGVPGLNYGYT
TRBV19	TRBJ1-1	ASSQYRDTEAF
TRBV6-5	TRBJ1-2	ASISGQGGDYGYT
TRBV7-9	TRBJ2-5	ASSSPGQGLFGTQY
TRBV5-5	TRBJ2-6	ASSRLAGLSGANVLT
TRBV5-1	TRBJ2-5	ASSPILAGSETQY
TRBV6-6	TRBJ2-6	ASSYVGTGTGANVLT
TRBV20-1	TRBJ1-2	SARLMGLDYYGYT
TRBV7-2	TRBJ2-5	ASSSGPEETQY
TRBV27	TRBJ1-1	ASRRLEGNTEAF
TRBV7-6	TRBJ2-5	ASSLEDTGWETQY
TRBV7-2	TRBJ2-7	ASSSGTDYYEQY
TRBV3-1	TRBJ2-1	ASSPGLSSYNEQF
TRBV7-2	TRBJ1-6	ASSLVGYSPLH
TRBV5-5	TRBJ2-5	ASSLVRGKETQY
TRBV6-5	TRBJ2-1	ASSYRSSYNEQF
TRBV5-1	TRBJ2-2	ASSLRFTGELF
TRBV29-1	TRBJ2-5	SGGDTGGQTQY
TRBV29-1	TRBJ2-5	SVAGIAGGTSETQY
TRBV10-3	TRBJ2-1	ASALAGGLREQF
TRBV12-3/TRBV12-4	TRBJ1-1	ASVQSRGPEAF
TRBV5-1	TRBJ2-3	ASSSTFGSTDTQY